One and the same sample provided the 26 T cell receptor beta chains below, sequenced in a study of control samples from healthy donors and cancer patients. Generated by immunoSEQ multiplex PCR, the TCRdb table keeps only in-frame clones and is missing some. This table has 140,000 to 150,000 clones, roughly 93% appearing once. Sequencing was done on a sample of blood. All receptors come from a young man in good health.

The chain joins TRBV4-1 to TRBJ1-5; 7 positions agree with TRBD1. V was pared by 0 bases and J by 0 bases, with 5 bases of the junction left unmatched. Looked up from germline, CDR1 is MGHRA and CDR2 is YSYEKL. This CDR3 is built from 17 residues. The CDR3 DNA follows: TGCGCCAGCAGCCAAGATCCGCAGGGGGTTAGCAATCAGCCCCAGCATTTT. This encodes CASSQDPQGVSNQPQHF.

The chain recombines TRBV7-9 with TRBJ1-4; TRBD1 matches at 8 bases. The CDR3 sequence is 14 residues long. V lost 8 bases, J lost 7 bases, and 9 bases stayed unmatched. Germline V gives CDR1 SEHNR, CDR2 FQNEAQ (reference sequence). The CDR3 nucleotides read TGTGCCAGCGGAACCAGGGGGCGCAGTGAAAAACTGTTTTTT. Translated, it gives CASGTRGRSEKLFF. Looking up the rest from reference TRBV7-9 and TRBJ1-4 gives the full variable domain: DTGVSQNPRHKITKRGQNVTFRCDPISEHNRLYWYRQTLGQGPEFLTYFQNEAQLEKSRLLSDRFSAERPKGSFSTLEIQRTEQGDSAMYLCASGTRGRSEKLFFGSGTQLSVL.

The chain couples TRBV5-1 to TRBJ2-3, with a tentative D call TRBD1 (6 bases). The germline V and J ends were trimmed by 2 bases and 3 bases, with 10 bases remaining between them. CDR1 SGHRS and CDR2 YFSETQ come from the germline V gene. This CDR3 is built from 14 residues. The CDR3 DNA follows: TGCGCCAGCAGCTTTACAGGGCTGACAGATACGCAGTATTTT. Residues: CASSFTGLTDTQYF.

The chain combines TRBV6-2 or TRBV6-3 with TRBJ2-7; D tentatively fits TRBD1 or TRBD2 (5 bases each). V lost 6 bases to trimming and J lost 0 bases, with 15 bases between them. CDR1 is MNHEY, CDR2 SVGEGT, per germline. This CDR3 comprises 15 residues. The CDR3 reads CASSHGAASSYEQYF. The CDR3 DNA sequence: TGTGCCAGCAGCCACGGGGCGGCTAGCTCCTACGAGCAGTACTTC.

The chain employs TRBV27 and TRBJ2-7, with 8 bases identical to TRBD2. Looked up from germline, CDR1 is MNHEY and CDR2 is SMNVEV (reference sequence). The CDR3 length is 13 residues. Trimming took 5 bases from V and 5 from J; bases not matched to a gene: 5. As DNA, the CDR3 is TGTGCCAGCAGTACTAGCGGAGGCCACGAGCAGTACTTC. Residues: CASSTSGGHEQYF.

This sequence joins TRBV3-1 (or the pseudogene TRBV3-2) and TRBJ1-1; D remains unclear. Between the trimmed V and J ends, which lost 2 bases and 1 base, there was a span of 5 bases. CDR3 size: 13 residues. The germline V gene has CDR1 LGHDT and CDR2 YNNKEL (reference sequence). The CDR3 sequence: CASSQMTNTEAFF. CDR3 DNA: TGTGCCAGCAGCCAAATGACGAACACTGAAGCTTTCTTT.

V usage is TRBV28 and J usage is TRBJ2-7, with D unresolved. V was trimmed by 2 bases and J by 1 base, leaving 18 bases between them. This CDR3 has 17 residues. CDR1 MDHEN and CDR2 SYDVKM come from the germline V gene. Here the CDR3 reads CASSLRSGSHSSYEQYF. The CDR3 nucleotides are TGTGCCAGCAGTTTAAGATCCGGAAGCCATTCATCCTACGAGCAGTACTTC.

The V and J genes are TRBV4-1 and TRBJ2-2; D tentatively reads TRBD1 or TRBD2 (5 bases each). The CDR3 runs to 17 residues. From germline, CDR1 is MGHRA and CDR2 YSYEKL. V was clipped by 2 bases and J by 5 bases, with 18 bases between them. Written as DNA, the CDR3 is TGCGCCAGCAGCCAACGCCCCCGGGACCCCGGTACCGGGGAGCTGTTTTTT. Translating it yields CASSQRPRDPGTGELFF.

This chain uses TRBV5-4 with TRBJ1-1; D is ambiguous. The V and J ends lost 3 bases and 1 base respectively, with 13 bases between them. Per germline, CDR1 SGHNT and CDR2 YYREEE (reference sequence). The length of the CDR3 is 15 residues. CDR3 DNA: TGTGCCAGCAGCTGGGGAGAAGGTGCGAACACTGAAGCTTTCTTT. Translating gives CASSWGEGANTEAFF.

The chain is built from TRBV18 and TRBJ1-1; D unresolved. Germline V gene lookup returns CDR1 KGHSH and CDR2 LQKENI. This CDR3 comprises 14 residues. The ends were cut back, 3 bases at V and 2 bases at J, with 10 bases in the middle. The CDR3 nucleotides read TGTGCCAGCTCACCCCTCGGCCGTAACACTGAAGCTTTCTTT. Its protein product is CASSPLGRNTEAFF.

The chain combines TRBV6-4 with TRBJ2-1; D remains ambiguous. The CDR3 runs 14 residues. V shed 6 bases and J shed 3 bases, with 12 bases lying between them. Germline V gene sequence: CDR1 MRHNA, CDR2 SNTAGT. CDR3 in amino acids: CASRANLLYNEQFF. The CDR3 DNA reads TGTGCCAGCAGGGCGAATTTACTCTACAATGAGCAGTTCTTC.

The chain combines TRBV19 with TRBJ1-5, with TRBD1 matching 8 bases. The germline CDR1 and CDR2 sequences are LNHDA and SQIVND (reference sequence). This CDR3 comprises 15 residues. J gave up 6 bases and V 5 bases, and 9 bases lay outside the gene matches. In DNA form, the CDR3 reads TGTGCCAGTAGTCCAAGCCAGGGGGCAAGTCAGCCCCAGCATTTT. It encodes CASSPSQGASQPQHF. Combining the CDR3 with reference TRBV19 and TRBJ1-5 gives the whole variable domain DGGITQSPKYLFRKEGQNVTLSCEQNLNHDAMYWYRQDPGQGLRLIYYSQIVNDFQKGDIAEGYSVSREKKESFPLTVTSAQKNPTAFYLCASSPSQGASQPQHFGDGTRLSIL.

This clone has a single count. This chain joins TRBV3-1 (or the pseudogene TRBV3-2) and TRBJ1-5; possibly TRBD1 for D (5 bases). This CDR3 is 14 amino acids long. Germline CDR1 reads LGHDT; CDR2 reads YNNKEL (reference sequence). V lost 0 bases and J 7 bases, leaving 10 bases between the germline ends. The CDR3 nucleotides read TGTGCCAGCAGCCAAGAATGGGGACCCCAGCCCCAGCATTTT. Protein: CASSQEWGPQPQHF.

The CDR3 DNA follows: TGCGCCAGCAGCCATTCCGGGACTAGCGGAAACACCGAGCAGTTCTTC. This gives the protein CASSHSGTSGNTEQFF. This sequence joins TRBV4-1 and TRBJ2-1, with 11 bases aligning to TRBD2. CDR1 is MGHRA, CDR2 YSYEKL, per germline. V shed 3 bases, J shed 10 bases, and the junction held 11 bases outside the gene matches. The CDR3 length is 16 residues.

The chain employs TRBV28 and TRBJ2-3; D may be TRBD1 or TRBD2 (5 bases each). The length of the CDR3 is 10 residues. With 3 bases removed from V and 12 bases from J, the gap between germline ends came to 7 bases. Germline CDR1 MDHEN, CDR2 SYDVKM. The CDR3 DNA sequence: TGTGCCAGCAGTTTCGGGACCCAGTATTTT. Translating it yields CASSFGTQYF.

This sequence joins TRBV4-3 and TRBJ2-2; unclear D gene. Deletions cut 0 bases from V and 4 bases from J, with 9 bases between. Germline loops: CDR1 LGHNA, CDR2 YSLEER. CDR3 length: 15 residues. The CDR3 bases are TGCGCCAGCAGCCAAGAAAACCGATTCACCGGGGAGCTGTTTTTT. Amino acid sequence: CASSQENRFTGELFF.

The table lists this clone with a few counts. Other DNA sequences in the same sample also yield this CDR3. The chain has TRBV19 and TRBJ1-5, with D possibly matching TRBD1 (5 bases). From germline, CDR1 is LNHDA and CDR2 SQIVND (reference sequence). This CDR3 is built from 15 residues. Trimming took 1 base from V and 1 from J, leaving 8 bases between them. The CDR3 loop is CASSIAGSSNQPQHF. The CDR3 bases are TGTGCCAGTAGTATAGCAGGGTCCAGCAATCAGCCCCAGCATTTT.

This clone was seen only a few times. This same CDR3 is encoded by further DNA sequences in the sample. The V and J genes are TRBV7-9 and TRBJ1-1; D not resolved. The CDR3 runs to 13 residues. V lost 6 bases, J lost 1 base, and 9 bases lay in between. Per the germline V gene, CDR1 is SEHNR and CDR2 is FQNEAQ (reference sequence). CDR3: CASSPPENTEAFF. CDR3 DNA: TGTGCCAGCAGTCCCCCCGAGAACACTGAAGCTTTCTTT.

This rearrangement joins TRBV6-5 to TRBJ1-2; no firm D call. Germline loops: CDR1 MNHEY, CDR2 SVGAGI. The length of the CDR3 is 14 residues. Trimming shortened V by 8 bases and J by 8 bases, and 21 bases separated the two germline ends. The CDR3 DNA reads as TGTGCCAGCGGGCCGGCCGAATTCCACTTAGGCTACACCTTC. Translating it yields CASGPAEFHLGYTF.

The V and J genes are TRBV7-3 and TRBJ2-5, with D possibly called TRBD1 or TRBD2 (5 bases each). Germline loops: CDR1 SGHTA, CDR2 FQGTGA. The CDR3 runs to 14 residues. V lost 5 bases, J lost 4 bases, and 14 bases lay in between. CDR3 region: CASSPGSGPETQYF. The CDR3 DNA sequence: TGTGCCAGCAGCCCGGGGTCGGGGCCAGAGACCCAGTACTTC. Drawing the rest from reference TRBV7-3 and TRBJ2-5, the complete variable domain is GAGVSQTPSNKVTEKGKYVELRCDPISGHTALYWYRQSLGQGPEFLIYFQGTGAADDSGLPNDRFFAVRPEGSVSTLKIQRTERGDSAVYLCASSPGSGPETQYFGPGTRLLVL.

The genes are TRBV29-1 and TRBJ2-5; D tentatively fits TRBD1 or TRBD2 (6 bases each). CDR3 length: 15 residues. V lost 0 bases to trimming and J lost 5 bases, with 16 bases between them. From germline, CDR1 is SQVTM and CDR2 ANQGSEA. The CDR3 DNA follows: TGCAGCGTTGAAGATATCGGGGGCCGGATCGAGACCCAGTACTTC. Encoded protein: CSVEDIGGRIETQYF.

In its sample, this clone was seen a few times. This specimen includes other DNA sequences encoding the same CDR3. This chain links TRBV6-1 with TRBJ1-3; D is unresolved. The germline V and J ends were trimmed by 3 bases and 1 base, with 7 bases remaining between them. Germline V gene data show CDR1 as MNHNS and CDR2 as SASEGT. The CDR3 is 14 residues long. The CDR3 is CASSDGVSGNTIYF. CDR3 in DNA: TGTGCCAGCAGTGACGGGGTGTCTGGAAACACCATATATTTT.

To note about this clone: The sample carries other DNA sequences with the same CDR3. The chain employs TRBV19 and TRBJ1-6, with 7 bases aligning to TRBD1. V was pared by 2 bases and J by 6 bases, with 4 bases of the junction left unmatched. In germline, CDR1 is LNHDA, CDR2 SQIVND (reference sequence). The CDR3 extends over 15 amino acids. Here the CDR3 DNA reads TGTGCCAGTAGTATAAGGGACAGCGCTAATTCACCCCTCCACTTT. This gives the protein CASSIRDSANSPLHF.

This sequence joins TRBV7-9 and TRBJ2-4; no clear D. Per germline, CDR1 SEHNR and CDR2 FQNEAQ (reference sequence). CDR3 size: 14 residues. V shed 3 bases and J shed 7 bases, with 13 bases lying between them. The CDR3 here is CASSLGQARNIQYF. In DNA form, the CDR3 reads TGTGCCAGCAGCTTGGGCCAGGCTAGGAACATTCAGTACTTC.

The count of this clone is one. CDR3 amino acids: CASRGSGIDEQYF. For the CDR3, the DNA is TGTGCCAGCAGAGGTTCGGGGATTGACGAGCAGTACTTC. V gene TRBV6-6 combines with J gene TRBJ2-7; possible D gene TRBD2, 5 bases. Trimming shortened V by 6 bases and J by 5 bases, and 14 bases separated the two germline ends. CDR3 length: 13 residues. CDR1 and CDR2 from the germline V gene are MNHNY and SVGAGI (reference sequence).

A single count supports this clone. The V and J genes are TRBV27 and TRBJ1-4; 8 bases map to TRBD1. CDR1 is MNHEY and CDR2 is SMNVEV in the germline V gene (reference sequence). After removal of 3 bases from V and 7 bases from J, the junction contained 4 bases not matched to a gene. The CDR3 extends over 14 amino acids. The CDR3 DNA follows: TGTGCCAGCAGTTTCAGGGGGCGCAGTGAAAAACTGTTTTTT. Translation: CASSFRGRSEKLFF.